The rows below give T cell receptor beta chains drawn from one sample of a study of blood T cell repertoires in COVID-19. Sequenced by immunoSEQ multiplex PCR; TCRdb stores in-frame clones only, minus some. The table records about 270,000 clones, around 90% of them present only once. Specimen: PBMCs or T cells enriched from blood (not recorded which). The receptors derive from a woman in her twenties or thirties with acute COVID-19. Both conserved end residues are part of each CDR3. A D gene is named only where the DNA matches it firmly. Clone size is shown for a subset of rows, as once, few, many or a class of expanded clone.

d_call	clone_size	v_call	j_call	cdr3_nt	cdr3_aa
TRBD2	NA	TRBV19	TRBJ2-3	TGTGCCAGTAGTCGTCAGCCGGGACTAGCGGGAGGAAGCACAGATACGCAGTATTTT	CASSRQPGLAGGSTDTQYF
TRBD1	NA	TRBV19	TRBJ1-6	TGTGCCAGTAGTTCGACAGGGGTTCACACACCCCTCCACTTT	CASSSTGVHTPLHF
TRBD1	NA	TRBV30	TRBJ2-7	TGTGCCTCCACAGGGGATTTCTCCTACGAGCAGTACTTC	CASTGDFSYEQYF
TRBD2	NA	TRBV19	TRBJ2-2	TGTGCCAGTAAAAACGGGAGGTCCACCGGGGAGCTGTTTTTT	CASKNGRSTGELFF
TRBD1	NA	TRBV7-8	TRBJ1-3	TGTGCCAGCAGCCCACTGGGGGGACAGGGTTCTCCTGGAAACACCATATATTTT	CASSPLGGQGSPGNTIYF
NA	NA	TRBV6-5	TRBJ2-7	TGTGCCAGCAGTCAGATCGCAGGGGTTTACGAGCAGTACTTC	CASSQIAGVYEQYF
NA	NA	TRBV5-3	TRBJ2-1	TGTGCCAGAAGCTTGGAGTTTGAGACAGACTCCTACAATGAGCAGTTCTTC	CARSLEFETDSYNEQFF
NA	NA	TRBV30	TRBJ2-7	TGTGCCTGGAGTGTAACAGGTTACGAGCAGTACTTC	CAWSVTGYEQYF
NA	NA	TRBV19	TRBJ1-4	TGTGCCAGTAATTCCGGTAATGAAAAACTGTTTTTT	CASNSGNEKLFF
NA	NA	TRBV28	TRBJ1-5	TGTGCCAGCAGTTTATCCGGCAGCGACAATCAGCCCCAGCATTTT	CASSLSGSDNQPQHF
NA	NA	TRBV19	TRBJ1-1	TGTGCCAGTGGGCAGGGGCTGAACACTGAAGCTTTCTTT	CASGQGLNTEAFF
TRBD2	once	TRBV3-1/TRBV3-2	TRBJ2-1	TGTGCCAGCAGCCAAGAGGGACTAGCGGAAAGCTCCTACAATGAGCAGTTCTTC	CASSQEGLAESSYNEQFF
NA	NA	TRBV7-2	TRBJ1-1	TGTGCCAGCAGCTTATCACAGGGTTCCCTCGAAGCTTTCTTT	CASSLSQGSLEAFF
TRBD1	NA	TRBV4-3	TRBJ1-2	TGCGCCAGCCGAGGACAGGGTGGTGGCTACACCTTC	CASRGQGGGYTF
NA	NA	TRBV2	TRBJ1-1	TGTGCCAGCAGCGTACAGGGAGCCTTAAACACTGAAGCTTTCTTT	CASSVQGALNTEAFF
TRBD1	NA	TRBV5-1	TRBJ1-2	TGCGCCAGCAGCTTGGCCGGGACAGGGCAAGGCTACACCTTC	CASSLAGTGQGYTF
TRBD1	few	TRBV6-5	TRBJ2-3	TGTGCCAGCAGTTCTGGACAGGCCTCAGATACGCAGTATTTT	CASSSGQASDTQYF
NA	NA	TRBV10-1	TRBJ2-2	TGCGCCAGCAGTGAACGCGAGAACACCGGGGAGCTGTTTTTT	CASSERENTGELFF
TRBD1	NA	TRBV6-6	TRBJ1-6	TGTGCCAGCAGTGGGGTAGGACAGGGGAATTCACCCCTCCACTTT	CASSGVGQGNSPLHF
TRBD1	NA	TRBV4-1	TRBJ1-3	TGCGCCAGCAGCCAAGGTCCTTACCGGGACAGAAGCTCTGGAAACACCATATATTTT	CASSQGPYRDRSSGNTIYF
NA	NA	TRBV9	TRBJ1-5	TGTGCCAGCAGCGTAACTGCAGGGGCCAATCAGCCCCAGCATTTT	CASSVTAGANQPQHF
NA	few	TRBV3-1/TRBV3-2	TRBJ2-3	TGTGCCAGCAGCCACCGGGACTCGCAGTATTTT	CASSHRDSQYF